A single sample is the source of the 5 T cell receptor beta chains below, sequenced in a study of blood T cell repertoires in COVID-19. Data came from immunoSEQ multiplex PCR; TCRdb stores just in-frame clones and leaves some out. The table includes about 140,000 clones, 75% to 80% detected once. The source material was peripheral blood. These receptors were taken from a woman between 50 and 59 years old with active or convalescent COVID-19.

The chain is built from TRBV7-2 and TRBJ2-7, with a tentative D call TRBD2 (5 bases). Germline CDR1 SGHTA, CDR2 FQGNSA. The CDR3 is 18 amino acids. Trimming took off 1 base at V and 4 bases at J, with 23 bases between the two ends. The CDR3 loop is CASSLGGSGSPAPYEQYF. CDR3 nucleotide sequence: TGTGCCAGCAGCTTAGGTGGGAGTGGATCTCCTGCACCTTACGAGCAGTACTTC. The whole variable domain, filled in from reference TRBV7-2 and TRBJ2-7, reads GAGVSQSPSNKVTEKGKDVELRCDPISGHTALYWYRQSLGQGLEFLIYFQGNSAPDKSGLPSDRFSAERTGGSVSTLTIQRTQQEDSAVYLCASSLGGSGSPAPYEQYFGPGTRLTVT.

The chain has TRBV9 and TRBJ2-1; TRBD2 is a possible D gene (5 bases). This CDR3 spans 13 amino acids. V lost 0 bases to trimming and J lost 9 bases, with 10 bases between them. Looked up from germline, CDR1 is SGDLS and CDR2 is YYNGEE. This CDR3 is CASSVEDRGEQFF. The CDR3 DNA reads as TGTGCCAGCAGCGTAGAGGATCGGGGTGAGCAGTTCTTC. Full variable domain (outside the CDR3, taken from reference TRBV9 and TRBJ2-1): DSGVTQTPKHLITATGQRVTLRCSPRSGDLSVYWYQQSLDQGLQFLIQYYNGEERAKGNILERFSAQQFPDLHSELNLSSLELGDSALYFCASSVEDRGEQFFGPGTRLTVL.

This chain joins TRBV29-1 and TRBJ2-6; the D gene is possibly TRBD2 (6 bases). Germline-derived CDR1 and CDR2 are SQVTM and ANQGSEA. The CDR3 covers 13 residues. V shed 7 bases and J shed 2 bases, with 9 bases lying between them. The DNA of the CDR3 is TGCAGCGCTTGGGGGGCTGGGGCCAACGTCCTGACTTTC. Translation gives CSAWGAGANVLTF.

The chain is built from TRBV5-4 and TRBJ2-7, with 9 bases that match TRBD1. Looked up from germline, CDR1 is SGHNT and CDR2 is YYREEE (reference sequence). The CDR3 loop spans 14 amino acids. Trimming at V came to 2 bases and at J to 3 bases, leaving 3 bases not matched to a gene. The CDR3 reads CASSFSTGGYEQYF. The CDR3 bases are TGTGCCAGCAGCTTCTCGACAGGGGGCTACGAGCAGTACTTC.

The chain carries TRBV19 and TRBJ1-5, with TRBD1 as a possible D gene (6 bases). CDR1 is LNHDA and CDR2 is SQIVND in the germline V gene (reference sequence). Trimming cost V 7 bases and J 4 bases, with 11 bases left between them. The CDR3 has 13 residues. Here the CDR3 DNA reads TGTGCCAGTACTGGGACACATAATCAGCCCCAGCATTTT. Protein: CASTGTHNQPQHF.